This TCR beta chain was identified during a study of cytomegalovirus exposure and HLA in healthy donors listed by TCRdb under 2017. Regarding the study in general: An earlier analysis of some 600 of the donors reported about 260 Gb of sequence data and 95 million to 120 million unique TCR beta sequences obtained from about 179 million T cells. An early release that covered fewer than 750 HLA-typed donors contained approximately 300 gigabases of sequencing data and tens of millions of unique TCR sequences. Of the approximately 400 genotyped donors, 65% to 90% fell in the genetic ancestry cluster associated with self-reported Caucasian donors. The study aimed to test whether cataloging public T cell receptors could reveal signatures of past pathogen exposure. The T cell repertoires of 550 to 850 subjects were profiled by immunosequencing and related to cytomegalovirus serostatus. In addition to the first cohort of roughly 700 subjects, a separate validation cohort of under 150 different subjects was used. The study combined high-throughput TCR immunosequencing, statistical association of individual TCRs with disease status, and machine learning to predict cytomegalovirus infection status. A later analysis re-examined previously published TCR beta repertoires from roughly 720 donors and added high-resolution HLA genotyping to investigate patterns of TCR occurrence. In the later analysis, no new phenotypic data were used to find candidate immune exposures; instead, reliance was placed on TCR beta sequences and their occurrence across donors. An earlier analysis of some 500 of the donors used high-throughput TCR beta sequencing to judge whether each TCR beta V gene segment behaved as functional or pseudogenic. Donor age, sex, ethnicity and CMV serostatus were collected together with the repertoire data. A later genetic analysis took genome-wide SNP genotypes for about 55% of the roughly 700 donors and used that subset as a discovery cohort. All discovery cohort repertoires had been generated using a single sequencing platform. Both class I and class II loci were covered by HLA typing, at four-digit resolution. The number of donors typed differed by locus, with about 620-630 for A, B, C, DRB1 and DQB1, around 560 for DQA1, approximately 580 for DPA1, and some 450 for DPB1. About five DR-DQ haplotypes were treated as single units for association and clustering because of strong linkage in the cohort. Among about 400 genotyped donors of the cohort, an average of approximately 240,000 unique TCR beta nucleotide sequences was sequenced per donor, of which roughly 17% were non-productive.

What the research found in general, with its limitations: Some IMGT-functional V segments, including TRBV6-2 and TRBV6-3, could not be distinguished by the 87-base-pair reads and were therefore excluded. When HLA alleles, especially DR and DQ, strongly co-occurred, attributing TCR associations to individual alleles was difficult. It was suggested by the authors that the approach could potentially be generalized to other disease states and immunological phenotypes. Only TCR beta chains were sequenced in this cohort, and the absence of alpha or paired-chain data limited detectable features. For the cohort, immune exposure information was limited to CMV serostatus. An earlier analysis of 450 to 750 of the donors showed that most TCR beta V segments appeared in productive rearrangements either about 87% or about 30% of the time, which broadly matched IMGT annotations. In a later analysis, 15,000 to 20,000 TCR beta sequences were associated with specific HLA alleles at a false discovery rate of 0.05. A later analysis found that most CMV-associated TCR beta chains appeared HLA-restricted, with HLA associations seemingly driven largely by CMV exposure. A group of highly shared sequence variants was considered likely to be a technical artifact of the sequencing pipeline. In a later analysis, HLA-associated TCR beta chains showed more clonal expansion and lower generation probabilities than non-associated chains that were equally common. Because counts were too low, about 15 rarely observed V segments, including chromosome 9 orphons, were left out of the earlier analysis of a few hundred of the donors. Linkage disequilibrium might explain the correlated functional status among segregating V segments, but an unknown experimental factor could not be ruled out. A few of the identified cytomegalovirus-associated TCR beta chains were confirmed in vitro to be specific for cytomegalovirus antigens. In a later genetic analysis, a missense DCLRE1C variant was associated with V-gene and J-gene trimming of TCR beta chains, and the association was replicated in an independent cohort. Cytomegalovirus status was reported to be diagnosed by the classifier with high specificity and sensitivity in both the original and validation cohorts. A later analysis reported that several top co-occurrence clusters appeared linked to parvovirus B19, influenza, CMV and Epstein-Barr virus. The presence/absence analyses assumed that sequencing depth was roughly uniform across donors, and that assumption may not be true. HLA typing was unavailable for some donors at each locus, so association tests used only the typed subset. According to a later analysis, TCR association rates differed among HLA loci, with DRB1 alleles showing the most associated TCRs and HLA-C alleles showing the fewest. A later genetic analysis reported fewer N-insertions in productive TCRs among donors in an Asian-associated ancestry cluster than the approximately 700-donor mean. A further reported finding was that TCR beta sequences accurately predicted the HLA-A and HLA-B alleles for most subjects in the first cohort. While some public TCRs were present in many individuals, most TCR sequences turned up only very rarely across donors. In the study, 150 to 200 TCR beta chains were listed as associated with cytomegalovirus.

The protocol used for the library was the immunoSEQ multiplex PCR assay. The multiplex PCR relied on a mix of 60 forward primers for TCR Vbeta segments and 13 reverse primers for TCR Jbeta segments. The CDR3 region of rearranged TCR beta genes was amplified from genomic DNA with a multiplex PCR assay. On the Illumina HiSeq System, the amplified TCR beta libraries were sequenced as 87-base-pair reads. The paper's data handling went like this. Across the roughly 670 repertoires, a later analysis counted 80 million or so unique TCR beta chains, approximately 10 million of which were shared by at least two donors. Raw reads were error-corrected and collapsed into unique sequences with a nearest-neighbor algorithm that merged closely related sequences to remove PCR and sequencing errors. To assign V, D and J gene segments, CDR3 sequences were aligned to IMGT reference sequences. For a sequence to be retained, a match of at least six nucleotides was required to both a V gene segment and a J gene segment. Rearrangements were called productive when the CDR3 lacked stop codons and stayed in frame with V and J; all others were non-productive. CDR3 was defined according to IMGT convention as the region running from the second conserved V-encoded cysteine to the conserved J-encoded phenylalanine. Sequences without an unambiguous match to a single V gene segment were excluded from the earlier analysis of about 630 of the donors. In an earlier analysis of 587 of the donors, V segments were called functional above 56.7% productive rearrangements and were called segregating when the between-donor standard deviation exceeded 5%. A statistical classification framework was built for diagnosing cytomegalovirus status from the catalog of TCR beta chain sequences. In a later analysis, V and J genes were assigned by comparing TCR nucleotide sequences against IMGT/GENE-DB human TR gene sequences. A later analysis assigned CDR3 sequences and most-parsimonious VDJ recombination scenarios with the TCRdist pipeline. In a later analysis, every TCR beta chain was defined by the combination of its CDR3 amino acid sequence and its V-gene family, and reads without a unique V-gene family were dropped. To address suspected cross-contamination and a sequencing artifact, a later analysis removed a few hundred highly shared, low-generation-probability nucleotide sequences. A later analysis calculated a clonal expansion index for each public chain from normalized within-repertoire ranks of inferred template counts. In a later analysis, generation probabilities were computed using a VDJ recombination model fitted to out-of-frame rearrangements, and the results were checked against IGoR. Hypergeometric tests were used in a later analysis to score TCR-TCR, TCR-HLA and TCR-CMV co-occurrence, with a repertoire-size bias correction applied to the TCR pairs. In a later analysis, false discovery rates were estimated by permuting HLA or CMV assignments 20 times. A later analysis grouped co-occurring TCRs with DBSCAN, adding TCRdist sequence similarity when clustering within HLA-allele-positive subsets. Repertoires with fewer than 30,000 or more than 120,000 public chains were left out of co-occurrence clustering, as were a few repertoires with anomalous nucleotide sharing. Sourced from immuneACCESS, this table was stored by TCRdb with only in-frame sequences that have V and J called. A share of the clones is absent; for the studies checked, an unresolved V gene accounts for under half, and the remainder has no known explanation. The V and J calls and clone size come from that table; D and trimming were worked out from the DNA. The sample data list about 200,000 clones, and roughly 73% of these were observed just once. The ten largest make up approximately 1.8% of the sample.

The cohort comprised hundreds of healthy bone marrow donors. Cohort members were all nominally healthy when sampled, although unrecorded immune exposures were likely present. The donor was CMV seronegative and was included in the group of a few hundred seronegative cohort members. Every donor gave a peripheral blood sample, and the peripheral blood mononuclear cells from that sample were used for TCR beta sequencing. Genomic DNA was extracted from the blood cell samples with the Qiagen DNeasy Blood Extraction Kit. This clone was counted a few times. Its antigen is still unknown. Base qualities are not at hand, and no much larger clone is one base apart. The germline ends are 15 bases apart after V is trimmed by 1 base and J by 5 bases. Sequences SGDLS (CDR1) and YYNGEE (CDR2) are obtained from the germline V gene. The CDR3 spans 15 residues, from the cysteine through the phenylalanine. Just CDR3 DNA is preserved here, 45 bases in frame from base 1.

This receptor was taken from a woman under 40 in good health and CMV-seronegative. Sequenced: PBMCs. Rearrangement joined TRBV9 to TRBJ1-2, with no reliable assignment of the D segment. The bases are TGTGCCAGCAGCGTATTGCCCGCCTCGGGGTATGGCTACACCTTC. This yields the protein CASSVLPASGYGYTF.